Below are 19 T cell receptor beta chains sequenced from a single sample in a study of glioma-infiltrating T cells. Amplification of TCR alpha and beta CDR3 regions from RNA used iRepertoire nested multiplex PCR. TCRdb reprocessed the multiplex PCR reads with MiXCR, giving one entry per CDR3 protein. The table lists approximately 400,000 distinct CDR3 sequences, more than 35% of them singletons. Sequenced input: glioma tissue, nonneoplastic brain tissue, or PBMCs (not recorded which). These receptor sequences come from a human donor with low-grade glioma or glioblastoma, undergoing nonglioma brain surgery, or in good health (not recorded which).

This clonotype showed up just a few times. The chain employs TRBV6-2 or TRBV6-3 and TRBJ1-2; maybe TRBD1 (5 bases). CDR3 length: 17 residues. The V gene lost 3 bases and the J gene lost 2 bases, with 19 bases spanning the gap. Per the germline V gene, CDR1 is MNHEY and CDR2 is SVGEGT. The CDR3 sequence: CASSYMAGWSKNYGYTF. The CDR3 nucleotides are TGTGCCAGCAGTTATATGGCAGGGTGGTCAAAGAACTATGGCTACACCTTC.

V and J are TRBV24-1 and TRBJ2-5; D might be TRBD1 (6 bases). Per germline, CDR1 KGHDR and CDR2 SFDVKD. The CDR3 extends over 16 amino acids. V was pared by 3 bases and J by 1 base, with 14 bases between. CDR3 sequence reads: CATSDRFGQFQETQYF. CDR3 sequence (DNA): TGTGCCACCAGTGATCGCTTCGGACAGTTCCAAGAGACCCAGTACTTC.

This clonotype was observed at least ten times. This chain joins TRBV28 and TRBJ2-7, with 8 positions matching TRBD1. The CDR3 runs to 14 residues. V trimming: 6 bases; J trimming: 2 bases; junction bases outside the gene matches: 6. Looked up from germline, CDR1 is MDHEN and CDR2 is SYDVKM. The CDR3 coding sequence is TGTGCCAGCAGCCTCCCGACAGGGGCCTACGAGCAGTACTTC. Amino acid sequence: CASSLPTGAYEQYF.

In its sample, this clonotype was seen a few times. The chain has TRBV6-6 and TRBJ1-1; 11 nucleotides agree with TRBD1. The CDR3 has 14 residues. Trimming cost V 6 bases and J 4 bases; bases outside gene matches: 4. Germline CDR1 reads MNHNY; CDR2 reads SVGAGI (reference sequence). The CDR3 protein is CASSQGTGGTEAFF. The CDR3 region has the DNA TGTGCCAGCAGCCAGGGGACAGGGGGCACTGAAGCTTTCTTT.

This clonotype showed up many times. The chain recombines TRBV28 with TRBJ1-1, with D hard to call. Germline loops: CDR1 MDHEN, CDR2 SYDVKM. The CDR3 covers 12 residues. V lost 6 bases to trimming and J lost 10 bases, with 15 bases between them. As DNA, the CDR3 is TGTGCCAGCAGACTCGGCCGGCTAGGAGCTTTCTTT. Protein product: CASRLGRLGAFF.

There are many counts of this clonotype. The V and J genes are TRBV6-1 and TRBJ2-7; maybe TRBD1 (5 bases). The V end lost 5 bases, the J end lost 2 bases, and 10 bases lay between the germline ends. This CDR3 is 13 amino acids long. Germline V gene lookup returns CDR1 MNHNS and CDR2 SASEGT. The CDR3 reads CASSSTATYEQYF. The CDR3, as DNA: TGTGCCAGCAGTTCGACAGCTACCTACGAGCAGTACTTC.

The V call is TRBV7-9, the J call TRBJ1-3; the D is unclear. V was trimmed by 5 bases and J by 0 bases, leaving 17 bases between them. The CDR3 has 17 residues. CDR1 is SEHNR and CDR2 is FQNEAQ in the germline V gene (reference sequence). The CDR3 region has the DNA TGTGCCAGCAGCCGTGCTACCGGCAGTACCTCTGGAAACACCATATATTTT. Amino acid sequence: CASSRATGSTSGNTIYF.

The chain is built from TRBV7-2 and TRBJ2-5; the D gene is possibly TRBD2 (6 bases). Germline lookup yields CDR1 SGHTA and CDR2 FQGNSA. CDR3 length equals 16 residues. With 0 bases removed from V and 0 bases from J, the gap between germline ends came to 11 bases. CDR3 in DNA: TGTGCCAGCAGCTTAGCGCCGGGAGCGTACCAAGAGACCCAGTACTTC. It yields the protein CASSLAPGAYQETQYF.

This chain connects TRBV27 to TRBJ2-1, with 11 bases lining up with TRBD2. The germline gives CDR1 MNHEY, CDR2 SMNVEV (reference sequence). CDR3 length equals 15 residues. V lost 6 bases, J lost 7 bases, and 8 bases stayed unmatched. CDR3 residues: CASSSGLAGGNEQFF. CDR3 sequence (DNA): TGTGCCAGCAGCTCGGGGCTAGCGGGAGGTAATGAGCAGTTCTTC.

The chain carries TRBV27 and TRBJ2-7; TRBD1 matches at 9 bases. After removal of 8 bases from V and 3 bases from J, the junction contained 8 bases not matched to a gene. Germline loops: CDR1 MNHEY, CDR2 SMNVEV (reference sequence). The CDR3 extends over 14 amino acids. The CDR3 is CASGPRDRDYEQYF. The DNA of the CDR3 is TGTGCCAGCGGGCCGCGGGACAGGGACTACGAGCAGTACTTC.

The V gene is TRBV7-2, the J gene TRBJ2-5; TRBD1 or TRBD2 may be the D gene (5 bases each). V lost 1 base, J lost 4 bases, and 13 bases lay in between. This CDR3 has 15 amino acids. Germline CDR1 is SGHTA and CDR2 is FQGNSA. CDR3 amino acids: CASSLGGTTGETQYF. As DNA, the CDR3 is TGTGCCAGCAGCTTAGGAGGGACGACTGGAGAGACCCAGTACTTC.

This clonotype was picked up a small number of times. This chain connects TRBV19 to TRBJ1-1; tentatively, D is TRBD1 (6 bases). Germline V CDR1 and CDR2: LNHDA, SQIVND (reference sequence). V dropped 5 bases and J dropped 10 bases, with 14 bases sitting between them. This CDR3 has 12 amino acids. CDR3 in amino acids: CASSPQGGRAFF. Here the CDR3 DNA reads TGTGCCAGTAGTCCACAGGGTGGTCGAGCTTTCTTT.

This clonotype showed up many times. The CDR3 reads CASSYTRGGTEAFF. Here the CDR3 DNA reads TGTGCCAGCAGTTACACCAGGGGAGGGACTGAAGCTTTCTTT. The V and J genes are TRBV6-6 and TRBJ1-1, with D possibly TRBD1 on 6 matching bases. Germline V gene data show CDR1 as MNHNY and CDR2 as SVGAGI (reference sequence). V lost 2 bases and J 5 bases, leaving 12 bases between the germline ends. CDR3 size: 14 residues.

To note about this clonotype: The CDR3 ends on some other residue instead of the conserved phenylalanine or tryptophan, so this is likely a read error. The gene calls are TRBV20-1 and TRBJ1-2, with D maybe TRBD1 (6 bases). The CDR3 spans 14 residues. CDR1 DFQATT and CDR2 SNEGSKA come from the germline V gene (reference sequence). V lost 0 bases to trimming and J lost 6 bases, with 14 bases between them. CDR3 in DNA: TGCAGTGCTAGAGATATACAGGGAGGGGATGGCTACACCTTG. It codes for CSARDIQGGDGYTL.

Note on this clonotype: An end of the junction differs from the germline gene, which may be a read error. CDR3 nucleotides: TGTGCCAGCAGTAAATCAAACGGCAGACCGAACACCGGGGAGCAGTTTTTT. Its translation: CASSKSNGRPNTGEQFF. The rearrangement joins TRBV25-1 to TRBJ2-2, with D perhaps TRBD2 (5 bases). The CDR3 length is 17 residues. Germline CDR1 reads MGHDK; CDR2 reads SYGVNS.

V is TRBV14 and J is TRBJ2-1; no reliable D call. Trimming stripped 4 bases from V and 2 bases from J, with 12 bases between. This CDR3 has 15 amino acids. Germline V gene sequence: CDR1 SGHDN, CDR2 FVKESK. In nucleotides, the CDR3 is TGTGCCAGCAGCCCCCACAGTGCCCCCTACAATGAGCAGTTCTTC. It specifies CASSPHSAPYNEQFF. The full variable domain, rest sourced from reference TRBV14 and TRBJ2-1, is EAGVTQFPSHSVIEKGQTVTLRCDPISGHDNLYWYRRVMGKEIKFLLHFVKESKQDESGMPNNRFLAERTGGTYSTLKVQPAELEDSGVYFCASSPHSAPYNEQFFGPGTRLTVL.

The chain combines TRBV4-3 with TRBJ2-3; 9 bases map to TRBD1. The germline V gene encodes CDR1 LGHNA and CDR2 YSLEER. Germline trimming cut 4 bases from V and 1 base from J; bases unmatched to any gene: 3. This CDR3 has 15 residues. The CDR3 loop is CASSPRTGGTDTQYF. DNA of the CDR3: TGCGCCAGCAGCCCGAGGACAGGGGGCACAGATACGCAGTATTTT.

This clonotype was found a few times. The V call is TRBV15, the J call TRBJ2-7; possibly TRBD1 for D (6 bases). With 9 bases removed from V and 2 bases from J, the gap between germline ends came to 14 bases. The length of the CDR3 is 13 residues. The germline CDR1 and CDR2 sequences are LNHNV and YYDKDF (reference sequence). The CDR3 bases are TGTGCCACTAGCCGGGACACGGCCTACGAGCAGTACTTC. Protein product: CATSRDTAYEQYF.

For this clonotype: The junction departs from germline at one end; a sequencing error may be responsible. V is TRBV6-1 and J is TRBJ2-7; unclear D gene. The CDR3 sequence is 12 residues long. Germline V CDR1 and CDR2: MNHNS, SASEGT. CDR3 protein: CASSLGSFEQHF. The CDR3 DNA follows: TGTGCCAGCAGCTTAGGTAGCTTCGAGCAGCACTTC.